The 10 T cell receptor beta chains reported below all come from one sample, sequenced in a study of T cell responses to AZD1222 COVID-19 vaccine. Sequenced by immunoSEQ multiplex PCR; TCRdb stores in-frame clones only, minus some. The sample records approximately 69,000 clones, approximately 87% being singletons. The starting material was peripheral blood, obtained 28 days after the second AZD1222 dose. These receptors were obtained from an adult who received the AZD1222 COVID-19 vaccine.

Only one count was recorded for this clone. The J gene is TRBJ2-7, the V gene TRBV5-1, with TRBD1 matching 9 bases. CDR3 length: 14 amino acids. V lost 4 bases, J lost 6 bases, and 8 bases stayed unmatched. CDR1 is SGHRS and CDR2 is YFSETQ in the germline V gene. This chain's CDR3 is CASSPNRGRGEQYF. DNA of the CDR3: TGCGCCAGCAGCCCGAACAGGGGGCGCGGCGAGCAGTACTTC.

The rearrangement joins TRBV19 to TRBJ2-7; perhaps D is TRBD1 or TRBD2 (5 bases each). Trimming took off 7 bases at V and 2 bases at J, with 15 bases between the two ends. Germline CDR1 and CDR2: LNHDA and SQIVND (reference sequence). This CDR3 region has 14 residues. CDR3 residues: CASKFSEGTYEQYF. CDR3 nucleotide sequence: TGTGCCAGTAAATTTTCCGAGGGGACCTACGAGCAGTACTTC.

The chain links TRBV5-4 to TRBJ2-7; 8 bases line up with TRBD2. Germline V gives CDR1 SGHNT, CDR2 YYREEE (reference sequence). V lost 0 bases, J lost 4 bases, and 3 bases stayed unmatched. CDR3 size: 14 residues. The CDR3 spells CASSLGSGKYEQYF. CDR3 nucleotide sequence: TGTGCCAGCAGCTTGGGTAGCGGGAAGTACGAGCAGTACTTC.

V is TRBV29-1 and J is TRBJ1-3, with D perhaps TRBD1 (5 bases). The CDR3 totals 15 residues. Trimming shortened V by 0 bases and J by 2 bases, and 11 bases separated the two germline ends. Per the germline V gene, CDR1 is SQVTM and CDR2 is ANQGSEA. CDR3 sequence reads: CSVEEWGMAGNTIYF. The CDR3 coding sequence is TGCAGCGTTGAAGAATGGGGGATGGCTGGAAACACCATATATTTT.

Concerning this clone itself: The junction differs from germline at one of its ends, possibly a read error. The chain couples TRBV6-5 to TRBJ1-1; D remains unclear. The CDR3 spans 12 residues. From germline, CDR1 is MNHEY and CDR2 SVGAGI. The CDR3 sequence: CASSSSNSEAFF. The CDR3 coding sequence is TGTGCCAGCAGTTCCTCTAACAGTGAAGCTTTCTTT.

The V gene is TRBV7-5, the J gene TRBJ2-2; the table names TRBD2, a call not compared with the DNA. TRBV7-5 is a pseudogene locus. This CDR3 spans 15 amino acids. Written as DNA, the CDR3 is TGTGTCAGAAGCCGGACTAGCGGTTCCACCGGGGAGCTGTTTTTT. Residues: CVRSRTSGSTGELFF.

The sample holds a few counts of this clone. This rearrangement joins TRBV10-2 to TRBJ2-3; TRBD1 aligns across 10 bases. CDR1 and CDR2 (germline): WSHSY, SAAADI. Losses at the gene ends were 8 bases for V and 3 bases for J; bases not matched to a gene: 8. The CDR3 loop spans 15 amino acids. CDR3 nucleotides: TGCGCCAGCCGGGGGGGACAGGGGTTGACAGATACGCAGTATTTT. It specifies CASRGGQGLTDTQYF.

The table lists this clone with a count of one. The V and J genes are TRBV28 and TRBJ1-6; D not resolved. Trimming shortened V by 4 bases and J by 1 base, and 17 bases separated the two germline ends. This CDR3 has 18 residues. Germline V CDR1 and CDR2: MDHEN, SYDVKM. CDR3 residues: CASSSSLGLGSYNSPLHF. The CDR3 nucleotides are TGTGCCAGCAGTTCCTCTCTTGGGCTGGGGTCCTATAATTCACCCCTCCACTTT. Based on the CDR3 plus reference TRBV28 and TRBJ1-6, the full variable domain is DVKVTQSSRYLVKRTGEKVFLECVQDMDHENMFWYRQDPGLGLRLIYFSYDVKMKEKGDIPEGYSVSREKKERFSLILESASTNQTSMYLCASSSSLGLGSYNSPLHFGNGTRLTVT.

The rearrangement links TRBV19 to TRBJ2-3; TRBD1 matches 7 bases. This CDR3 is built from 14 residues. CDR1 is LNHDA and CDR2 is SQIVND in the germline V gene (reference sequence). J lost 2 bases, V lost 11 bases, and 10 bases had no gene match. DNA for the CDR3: TGTGCCTCCAAACCAGGACAGGCCACAGATACGCAGTATTTT. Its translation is CASKPGQATDTQYF.

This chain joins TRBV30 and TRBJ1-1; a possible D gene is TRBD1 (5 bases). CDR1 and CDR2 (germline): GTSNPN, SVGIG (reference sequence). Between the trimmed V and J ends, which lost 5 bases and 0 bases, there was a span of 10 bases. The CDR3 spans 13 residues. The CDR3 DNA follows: TGTGCCTGGGGCCGGGGGATGAACACTGAAGCTTTCTTT. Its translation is CAWGRGMNTEAFF.